This T cell receptor (beta chain) was identified during a study of blood T cell repertoires in COVID-19 (dated by TCRdb to the early 2020s). Regarding the complete study: Samples from collaborators originated in the United States, Italy and Spain and spanned both the acute and convalescent phases of COVID-19. Samples were obtained from the ongoing ImmuneRACE study (first 160 participants) and from about 1,300 subjects provided by 6 global collaborators. Deeply sampled blood TCRbeta repertoires from subjects exposed to, actively infected with, or recovered from COVID-19 were included in the dataset. Sample metadata almost always included a de-identified subject ID, COVID-19 status, age in years and sex. Where available, HLA class I and class II types were obtained from metadata supplied by the sample provider rather than from assay-based typing. The prospective study material was composed of cDNA or gDNA derived from T cells, B-cell-depleted T cells, or PBMCs. The repertoires were made available in a free public database intended to serve as a resource for research on the immune response to SARS-CoV-2.

Results the study describes overall, beyond this receptor: The amount of clinical and demographic metadata varied by source and participant and was provided uncurated.

The immunoSEQ Assay, a bias-controlled multiplex PCR, was used to amplify TCRbeta CDR3 regions from genomic DNA. In the original analysis: The number of nucleated cells in each sample was estimated by amplification of reference gene primers within the assay. To quantify the absolute abundance of each unique TCRbeta CDR3 rearrangement, sequence reads were collapsed and filtered. Productive Simpson clonality was computed per sample as the square root of Simpson's diversity index over productive rearrangements. TCRdb took over this immuneACCESS table, retaining in-frame rearrangements with V and J assigned. Such tables are incomplete; in checked studies, under half of the missing clones stem from an unresolved V gene, and the remainder is unexplained. The DNA was the basis for D and trimming; V, J and clone size are from that table. Counted in this sample were 400,000 or so clones; around nine tenths of them appeared once. The top ten clones comprise 2.5% to 3.5% of the sample.

Whole blood was collected in K2EDTA tubes by collaborating institutions according to the institutions' own protocols. For TCRbeta analysis, collaborator samples were shipped as frozen whole blood, as isolated PBMCs, or as DNA extracted from either sample type. Comment on this clone: This receptor's antigen is unknown. Nothing much larger sits one base from this clone, and base qualities are not available. Other DNA variants within this sample encode the same CDR3.

In the germline V gene (reference sequence), CDR1 corresponds to LGHDT and CDR2 to YNNKEL. The CDR3 has 13 amino acids, counting the end cysteine and phenylalanine. Here the CDR3 DNA is all that survives: 39 bases in frame from base 1. V lost 1 base and J lost 7 bases; the stretch between them is 8 bases long. Sequenced input: peripheral blood. This receptor was taken from a human donor in a cohort sampled during active COVID-19. This chain is built from TRBV3-1 (or the pseudogene TRBV3-2) and TRBJ1-3, with an unclear D gene assignment. The sequenced DNA is TGTGCCAGCAGCCAAGGCGGTGGGAACACCATATATTTT. Translated, this is CASSQGGGNTIYF.